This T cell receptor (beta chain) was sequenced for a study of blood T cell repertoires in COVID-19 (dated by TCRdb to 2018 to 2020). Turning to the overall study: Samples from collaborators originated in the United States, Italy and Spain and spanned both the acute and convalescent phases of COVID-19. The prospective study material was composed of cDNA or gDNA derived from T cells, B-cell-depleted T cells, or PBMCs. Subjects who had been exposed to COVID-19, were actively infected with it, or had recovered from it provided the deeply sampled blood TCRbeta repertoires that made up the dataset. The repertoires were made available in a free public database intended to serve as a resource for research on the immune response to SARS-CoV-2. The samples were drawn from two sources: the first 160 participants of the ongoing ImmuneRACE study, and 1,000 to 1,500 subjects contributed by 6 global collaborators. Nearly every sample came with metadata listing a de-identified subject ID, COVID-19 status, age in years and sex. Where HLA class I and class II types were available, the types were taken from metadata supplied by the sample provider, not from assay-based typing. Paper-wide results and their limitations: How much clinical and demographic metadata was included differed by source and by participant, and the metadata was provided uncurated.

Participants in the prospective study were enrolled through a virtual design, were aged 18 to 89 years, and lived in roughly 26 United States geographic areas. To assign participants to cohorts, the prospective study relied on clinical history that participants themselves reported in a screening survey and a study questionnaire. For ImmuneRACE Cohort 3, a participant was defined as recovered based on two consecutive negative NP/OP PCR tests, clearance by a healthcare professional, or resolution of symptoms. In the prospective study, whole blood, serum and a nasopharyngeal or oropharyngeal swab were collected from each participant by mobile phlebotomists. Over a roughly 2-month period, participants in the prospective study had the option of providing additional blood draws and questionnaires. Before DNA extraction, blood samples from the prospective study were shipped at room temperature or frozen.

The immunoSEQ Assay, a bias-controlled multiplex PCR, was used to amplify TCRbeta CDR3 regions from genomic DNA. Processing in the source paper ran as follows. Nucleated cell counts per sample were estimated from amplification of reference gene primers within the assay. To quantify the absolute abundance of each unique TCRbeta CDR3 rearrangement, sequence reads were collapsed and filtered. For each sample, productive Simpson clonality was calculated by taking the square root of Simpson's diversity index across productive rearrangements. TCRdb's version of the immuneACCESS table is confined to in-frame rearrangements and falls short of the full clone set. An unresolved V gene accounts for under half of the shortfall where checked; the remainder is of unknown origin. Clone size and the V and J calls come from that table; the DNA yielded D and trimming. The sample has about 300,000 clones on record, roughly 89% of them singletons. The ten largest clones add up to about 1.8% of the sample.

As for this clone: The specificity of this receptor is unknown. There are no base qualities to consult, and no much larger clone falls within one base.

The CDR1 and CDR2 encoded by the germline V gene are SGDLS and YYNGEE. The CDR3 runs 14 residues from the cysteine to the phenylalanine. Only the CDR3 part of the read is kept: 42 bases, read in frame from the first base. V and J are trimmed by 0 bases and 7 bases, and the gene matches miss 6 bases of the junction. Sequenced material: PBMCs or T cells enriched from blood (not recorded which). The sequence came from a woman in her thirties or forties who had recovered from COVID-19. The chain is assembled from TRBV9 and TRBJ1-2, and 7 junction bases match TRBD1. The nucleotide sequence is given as TGTGCCAGCAGCGTAGATGAGGGGGCGGCTGGCTACACCTTC. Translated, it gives CASSVDEGAAGYTF.